Below, 27 T cell receptor beta chains from the same sample are listed, as sequenced in a study of human T cells and chemical hapten exposure. TCRdb ran MiXCR on the RACE reads and lists one entry per CDR3 protein. In the table there are fewer than 150,000 distinct CDR3 sequences, roughly 13% of which are singletons. Stated time point: patch test 1, 2 weeks after DPC sensitization. The treatment: therapeutic diphenylcyclopropenone sensitization with weekly scalp DPC. Sequenced here: whole blood, sampled in connection with sensitization to the hapten diphenylcyclopropenone (DPC). The receptors stem from a man younger than 35 with alopecia areata. Some clones in this sample may be carry-over from other donors' samples.

As regards this clonotype: Sequence at one end of the junction differs from germline and may be a read error. The chain links TRBV5-6 to TRBJ2-2; a weak D match, TRBD1 (6 bases). Per germline, CDR1 SGHDT and CDR2 YYEEEE. CDR3 size: 14 residues. The CDR3: CAGSLGQNTGELFF. CDR3 nucleotide sequence: TGTGCCGGCAGCTTGGGACAGAACACCGGGGAGCTGTTTTTT.

J is TRBJ1-5 and V is TRBV7-8; D remains ambiguous. This CDR3 contains 15 residues. The germline gives CDR1 SGHVS, CDR2 FQNEAQ. V was pared by 1 base and J by 2 bases, with 9 bases between. The CDR3 nucleotides are TGTGCCAGCAGCTTAGGGACGGACGGCAATCAGCCCCAGCATTTT. Protein product: CASSLGTDGNQPQHF.

On this clonotype: A much larger clone sits a single nucleotide away, making a read error possible. The V and J genes are TRBV6-5 and TRBJ2-7; no reliable D call. Germline V gene lookup returns CDR1 MNHEY and CDR2 SVGAGI. The CDR3 sequence is 15 residues long. The CDR3 region has the DNA TGTGCCAGCAGTTACTCCGCAGGTTCATCCTGCGAGCAGTACGTC. This gives the protein CASSYSAGSSCEQYV.

This clonotype was seen a few times. The rearrangement joins TRBV6-2 or TRBV6-3 to TRBJ1-2; D is perhaps TRBD1 (6 bases). Per the germline V gene, CDR1 is MNHEY and CDR2 is SVGEGT. Between the trimmed V and J ends, which lost 0 bases and 0 bases, there was a span of 8 bases. This CDR3 contains 15 residues. The CDR3 sequence is CASSYSTGANYGYTF. CDR3 coding DNA: TGTGCCAGCAGTTACTCGACAGGAGCTAACTATGGCTACACCTTC.

This chain uses TRBV29-1 with TRBJ1-1; no clear D. Germline V lookup: CDR1 SQVTM, CDR2 ANQGSEA. The V end lost 7 bases, the J end lost 4 bases, and 16 bases lay between the germline ends. This CDR3 is built from 13 residues. The CDR3 spells CSARTEGGTEAFF. CDR3 nucleotides: TGCAGCGCCCGAACAGAGGGAGGCACTGAAGCTTTCTTT.

This clonotype was observed a handful of times. This chain uses TRBV12-3 or TRBV12-4 with TRBJ1-4; 7 bases align to TRBD1. The CDR3 consists of 14 residues. V lost 6 bases and J lost 3; bases outside the gene matches: 4. The CDR3 loop is CASSRGVANEKLFF. The CDR3 nucleotides read TGTGCCAGCAGCAGGGGGGTTGCTAATGAAAAACTGTTTTTT.

This clonotype was counted only a few times. The genes are TRBV3-1 and TRBJ1-2; D remains ambiguous. This CDR3 region has 14 residues. The germline gives CDR1 LGHDT, CDR2 YNNKEL (reference sequence). The V end lost 0 bases, the J end lost 7 bases, and 12 bases lay between the germline ends. CDR3 DNA: TGTGCCAGCAGCCAAGATTCTGGGAGATTTGGCTACACCTTC. It translates to CASSQDSGRFGYTF.

V gene TRBV9 combines with J gene TRBJ2-7; possibly TRBD2 for D (7 bases). This CDR3 spans 12 amino acids. Per the germline V gene, CDR1 is SGDLS and CDR2 is YYNGEE. Trimming took 3 bases from V and 7 from J, leaving 11 bases between them. CDR3 bases: TGTGCCAGCAGCGCCGGGGGGCGTGAGCAGTACTTC. This encodes CASSAGGREQYF.

This clonotype has only a few counts. V is TRBV3-1 and J is TRBJ1-1; 8 bases align to TRBD1. This CDR3 is built from 15 residues. V dropped 0 bases and J dropped 5; count of bases not matched to a gene: 5. Germline-derived CDR1 and CDR2 are LGHDT and YNNKEL (reference sequence). CDR3 loop: CASSQETGGETEAFF. The CDR3 nucleotides are TGTGCCAGCAGCCAAGAAACAGGGGGTGAAACTGAAGCTTTCTTT. The entire variable domain, with the rest obtained from reference TRBV3-1 and TRBJ1-1, is as follows: DTAVSQTPKYLVTQMGNDKSIKCEQNLGHDTMYWYKQDSKKFLKIMFSYNNKELIINETVPNRFSPKSPDKAHLNLHINSLELGDSAVYFCASSQETGGETEAFFGQGTRLTVV.

This sequence joins TRBV6-5 and TRBJ1-2, with D tentatively TRBD1 (6 bases). The CDR3 consists of 16 residues. Germline-derived CDR1 and CDR2 are MNHEY and SVGAGI. V gave up 0 bases and J gave up 4 bases, with 15 bases separating them. The CDR3 region has the DNA TGTGCCAGCAGTTACTCGATTGGCAGGGGCGGCTATGGCTACACCTTC. Protein product: CASSYSIGRGGYGYTF.

This clonotype was counted many times. The chain couples TRBV7-9 to TRBJ1-1; D is uncertain. Looked up from germline, CDR1 is SEHNR and CDR2 is FQNEAQ (reference sequence). The CDR3 is 9 amino acids. CDR3 DNA sequence: TGTGCGCGGGGTCTTGAAGCTTTCTTT. As protein: CARGLEAFF.

CDR3 nucleotide sequence: TGTGCCAGCAGCTTGGGCGGGGTAGCCTCTGGAAACACCATATATTTT. This codes for CASSLGGVASGNTIYF. The gene calls are TRBV7-3 and TRBJ1-3; the D is unclear. In germline, CDR1 is SGHTA, CDR2 FQGTGA. The CDR3 runs 16 residues. Trimming took off 3 bases at V and 0 bases at J, with 12 bases between the two ends.

This clonotype was detected ten times or more. The CDR3 nucleotides read TGTGCCAGCAGCCTTGACAGCTACTCCTACAATGAGCAGTTCTTC. It encodes CASSLDSYSYNEQFF. The chain has TRBV6-6 and TRBJ2-1; D possibly corresponds to TRBD1 (5 bases). V was clipped by 6 bases and J by 0 bases, with 12 bases between them. Germline CDR1 and CDR2: MNHNY and SVGAGI (reference sequence). The CDR3 length is 15 residues.

This clonotype was observed a few times. The V gene is TRBV4-2, the J gene TRBJ1-4; D is unresolved. The CDR3 runs 15 residues. The germline gives CDR1 LGHNA, CDR2 YNFKEQ. V was trimmed by 0 bases and J by 8 bases, leaving 13 bases between them. The CDR3 DNA is TGTGCCAGCAGCCAAGAGCCCAATCCGTCGGAAAAACTGTTTTTT. Its protein is CASSQEPNPSEKLFF.

In this sample, this clonotype turned up a few times. The V and J genes are TRBV20-1 and TRBJ1-2; D is ambiguous. V lost 4 bases and J 2 bases, leaving 11 bases between the germline ends. This CDR3 contains 13 residues. Germline V gene sequence: CDR1 DFQATT, CDR2 SNEGSKA (reference sequence). This chain's CDR3 is CSATSDLNYGYTF. As DNA, the CDR3 is TGCAGTGCTACCTCAGACCTCAACTATGGCTACACCTTC.

The chain recombines TRBV29-1 with TRBJ1-2; D is undetermined. Germline V gene lookup returns CDR1 SQVTM and CDR2 ANQGSEA. V was shortened by 2 bases and J by 5 bases, with 12 bases between the two germline ends. This CDR3 region has 13 residues. The CDR3 DNA reads TGCAGCGTTGAAAAGACCGCGCTTTATGGCTACACCTTC. Translated, it gives CSVEKTALYGYTF.

This chain joins TRBV4-1 and TRBJ2-1; 8 positions agree with TRBD2. From germline, CDR1 is MGHRA and CDR2 YSYEKL. J gave up 10 bases and V 6 bases, and 11 bases lay outside the gene matches. The CDR3 covers 14 residues. The DNA of the CDR3 is TGCGCCAGCAGTCAGACGCGGGGGGTGTGGGAGCAGTTCTTC. Residues: CASSQTRGVWEQFF.

The V gene is TRBV4-1, the J gene TRBJ1-3; D unclear. V shed 1 base and J shed 1 base, with 8 bases lying between them. Germline assignment: CDR1 MGHRA and CDR2 YSYEKL. The CDR3 consists of 15 residues. CDR3 DNA: TGCGCCAGCAGCCAAGGCGTTGGGTCTGGAAACACCATATATTTT. As protein: CASSQGVGSGNTIYF.

This chain connects TRBV11-2 to TRBJ1-1; no firm D call. The length of the CDR3 is 14 residues. Germline CDR1 SGHAT, CDR2 FQNNGV. The V gene lost 2 bases and the J gene lost 7 bases, with 14 bases spanning the gap. The CDR3 region is CASSLNGPVGEAFF. For the CDR3, the DNA is TGTGCCAGCAGCTTAAATGGCCCGGTGGGTGAAGCTTTCTTT. Full variable domain (remainder filled in from reference TRBV11-2 and TRBJ1-1): EAGVAQSPRYKIIEKRQSVAFWCNPISGHATLYWYQQILGQGPKLLIQFQNNGVVDDSQLPKDRFSAERLKGVDSTLKIQPAKLEDSAVYLCASSLNGPVGEAFFGQGTRLTVV.

This clonotype was recorded a few times. The gene calls are TRBV12-5 and TRBJ1-1; D not resolved. CDR1 is LGHNT and CDR2 is FRNRAP in the germline V gene. The CDR3 is made up of 16 amino acids. The V end was cut by 0 bases, the J end by 4 bases, with 15 bases between. For the CDR3, the DNA is TGTGCTAGTGGTTTGGTATTGGTTCGTACGATCACTGAAGCTTTCTTT. Its protein product is CASGLVLVRTITEAFF. Combining the CDR3 with reference TRBV12-5 and TRBJ1-1 gives the whole variable domain DARVTQTPRHKVTEMGQEVTMRCQPILGHNTVFWYRQTMMQGLELLAYFRNRAPLDDSGMPKDRFSAEMPDATLATLKIQPSEPRDSAVYFCASGLVLVRTITEAFFGQGTRLTVV.

This clonotype has at least ten counts. The chain joins TRBV7-2 to TRBJ2-3; D is possibly TRBD2 (6 bases). Per the germline V gene, CDR1 is SGHTA and CDR2 is FQGNSA. This CDR3 contains 13 residues. Deletions cut 5 bases from V and 5 bases from J, with 11 bases between. In DNA form, the CDR3 reads TGTGCCAGCAGCCCCCGGGAGATAGATACGCAGTATTTT. Its protein product is CASSPREIDTQYF.

The table lists this clonotype with a count of one. The junction differs from germline at one of its ends, possibly a read error. This chain links TRBV29-1 with TRBJ2-7; 8 nucleotides align to TRBD2. Germline V gene sequence: CDR1 SQVTM, CDR2 ANQGSEA. There are 16 residues in the CDR3. CDR3: CSVIGPGTSLDYEEYF. CDR3 bases: TGCAGCGTTATTGGGCCCGGGACTAGTCTCGACTACGAGGAGTACTTC.

Turning to this clonotype: A much bigger clone sits one base away, suggesting this may be a read error. This sequence joins TRBV11-2 and TRBJ2-5; 8 nucleotides match TRBD1. The germline V gene has CDR1 SGHAT and CDR2 FQNNGV. V gave up 6 bases and J gave up 7 bases; unmatched junction bases: 7. The CDR3 sequence is 13 residues long. CDR3 region: CASRSDRVRTQYF. DNA of the CDR3: TGTGCCAGCAGATCGGACAGGGTCAGGACCCAGTACTTC. Looking up the rest from reference TRBV11-2 and TRBJ2-5 gives the full variable domain: EAGVAQSPRYKIIEKRQSVAFWCNPISGHATLYWYQQILGQGPKLLIQFQNNGVVDDSQLPKDRFSAERLKGVDSTLKIQPAKLEDSAVYLCASRSDRVRTQYFGPGTRLLVL.

This chain uses TRBV20-1 with TRBJ2-1; D might be TRBD1 (6 bases). The V and J ends lost 6 bases and 0 bases respectively, with 12 bases between them. The CDR3 sequence is 14 residues long. The germline gives CDR1 DFQATT, CDR2 SNEGSKA (reference sequence). CDR3 DNA: TGCAGTGCAGAGCCGGGACACTCCTACAATGAGCAGTTCTTC. Translation gives CSAEPGHSYNEQFF.

This clonotype was counted a few times. V and J are TRBV11-2 and TRBJ1-5; D gene uncertain. V was pared by 5 bases and J by 3 bases, with 14 bases between. Germline values: CDR1 SGHAT, CDR2 FQNNGV. This CDR3 contains 15 residues. CDR3 residues: CASSHPAGSNQPQHF. The CDR3 region has the DNA TGTGCCAGCAGCCACCCGGCAGGCTCCAATCAGCCCCAGCATTTT.

This clonotype was detected ten times or more. This chain connects TRBV7-2 to TRBJ1-1, with D unclear. Trimming pared 1 base from V and 1 base from J, leaving 7 bases between. CDR1 is SGHTA, CDR2 FQGNSA, per germline. The CDR3 is made up of 14 amino acids. Here the CDR3 DNA reads TGTGCCAGCAGCTTAGGGGGATCGAACACTGAAGCTTTCTTT. Its translation: CASSLGGSNTEAFF.

This clonotype was found many times. The J gene is TRBJ2-3, the V gene TRBV9, with D possibly being TRBD1 (6 bases). V was trimmed by 0 bases and J by 2 bases, leaving 10 bases between them. The CDR3 has 15 amino acids. Germline CDR1 is SGDLS and CDR2 is YYNGEE. CDR3: CASSVGTAVTDTQYF. In DNA, the CDR3 is TGTGCCAGCAGCGTAGGGACAGCGGTCACAGATACGCAGTATTTT. Combining the CDR3 with reference TRBV9 and TRBJ2-3 gives the whole variable domain DSGVTQTPKHLITATGQRVTLRCSPRSGDLSVYWYQQSLDQGLQFLIQYYNGEERAKGNILERFSAQQFPDLHSELNLSSLELGDSALYFCASSVGTAVTDTQYFGPGTRLTVL.